This TCR beta chain was captured by sequencing in a study of neurological immune-mediated disorders. TCRdb reanalysed the 5' RACE reads using MiXCR and keeps one entry per CDR3 protein. The sample consists of roughly 65,000 distinct CDR3 sequences, approximately 5.3% of them appearing once. The germline gives CDR1 SGHAT, CDR2 FQNNGV. This CDR3 contains 13 residues. V lost 5 bases, J lost 1 base, and 8 bases lay in between. Study-wide results and limits: Falling below healthy controls, multiple sclerosis showed the least TCR clonal expansion, while HTLV-1-associated myelopathy showed the most. Among 34 multiple sclerosis patients, 18 had repertoires that phylogenetic grouping placed in one related-CDR3 cluster, a possible signature.

This clonotype was counted ten times or more. Its antigen is not identified. Sequenced: PBMCs. The TCR originated in a human donor with multiple sclerosis. The donor label of this sample is uncertain. The chain has TRBV11-2 and TRBJ1-1; D uncertain. The CDR3 reads CASSRNTNTEAFF. DNA for the CDR3: TGTGCCAGCAGCCGGAACACGAACACTGAAGCTTTCTTT.